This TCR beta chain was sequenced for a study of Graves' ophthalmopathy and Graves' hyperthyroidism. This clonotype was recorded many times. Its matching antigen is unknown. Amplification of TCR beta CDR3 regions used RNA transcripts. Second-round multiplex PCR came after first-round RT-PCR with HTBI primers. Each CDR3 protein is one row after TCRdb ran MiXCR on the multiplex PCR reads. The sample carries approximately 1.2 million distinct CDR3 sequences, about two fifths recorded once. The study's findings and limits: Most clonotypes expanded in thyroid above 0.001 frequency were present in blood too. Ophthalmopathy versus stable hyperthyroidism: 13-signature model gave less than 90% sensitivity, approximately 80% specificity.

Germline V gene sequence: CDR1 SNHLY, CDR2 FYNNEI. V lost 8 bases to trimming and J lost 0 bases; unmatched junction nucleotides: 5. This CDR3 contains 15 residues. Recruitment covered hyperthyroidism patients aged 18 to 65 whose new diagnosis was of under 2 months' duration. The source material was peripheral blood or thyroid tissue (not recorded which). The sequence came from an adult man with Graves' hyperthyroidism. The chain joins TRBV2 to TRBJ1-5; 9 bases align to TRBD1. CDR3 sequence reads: CASGGTGSSNQPQHF. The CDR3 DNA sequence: TGTGCCAGCGGCGGGACAGGGAGTAGCAATCAGCCCCAGCATTTT.